Included here is one T cell receptor (beta chain) sequence, with context. The data belong to a study of blood T cell repertoires in COVID-19. As originally analysed: Reference gene primer amplification in the assay estimated nucleated cell counts. Assay: immunoSEQ multiplex PCR; the TCRdb copy retains only in-frame clones and omits some. The V and J calls and clone size were taken over from that table, and D and trimming were inferred from the DNA. In the table there are fewer than 85,000 clones, 75% to 90% of which are singletons. Trimming left V 3 bases short and J 12 bases short, with 18 bases between. CDR3 length: 14 residues. Germline V lookup: CDR1 SGHRS, CDR2 YFSETQ.

This clonotype was sampled from a man in his fifties with active COVID-19. The chain has TRBV5-1 and TRBJ1-4, with D maybe TRBD1 (5 bases). The specimen was peripheral blood. CDR3 protein: CASSSQGPSGELFF. The CDR3 DNA follows: TGCGCCAGCAGCTCCCAGGGCCCATCTGGTGAACTGTTTTTT.